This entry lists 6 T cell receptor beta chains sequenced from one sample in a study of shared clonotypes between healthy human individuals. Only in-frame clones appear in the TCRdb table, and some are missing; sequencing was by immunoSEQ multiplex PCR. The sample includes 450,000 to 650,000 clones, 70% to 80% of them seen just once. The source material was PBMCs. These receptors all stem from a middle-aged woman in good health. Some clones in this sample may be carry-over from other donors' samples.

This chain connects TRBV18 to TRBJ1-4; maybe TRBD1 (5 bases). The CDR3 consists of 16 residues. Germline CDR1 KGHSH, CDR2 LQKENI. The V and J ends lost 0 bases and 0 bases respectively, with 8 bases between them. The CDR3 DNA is TGTGCCAGCTCACCACCGGGGCAGGCAACTAATGAAAAACTGTTTTTT. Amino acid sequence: CASSPPGQATNEKLFF. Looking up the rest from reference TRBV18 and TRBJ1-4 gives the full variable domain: NAGVMQNPRHLVRRRGQEARLRCSPMKGHSHVYWYRQLPEEGLKFMVYLQKENIIDESGMPKERFSAEFPKEGPSILRIQQVVRGDSAAYFCASSPPGQATNEKLFFGSGTQLSVL.

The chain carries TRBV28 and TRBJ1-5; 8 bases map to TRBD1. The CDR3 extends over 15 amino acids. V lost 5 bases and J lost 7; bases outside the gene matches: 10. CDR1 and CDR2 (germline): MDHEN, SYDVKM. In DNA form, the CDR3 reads TGTGCCAGCAGTCCCGGACAGGGAGAAAGGCAGCCCCAGCATTTT. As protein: CASSPGQGERQPQHF. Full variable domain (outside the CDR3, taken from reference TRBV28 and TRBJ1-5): DVKVTQSSRYLVKRTGEKVFLECVQDMDHENMFWYRQDPGLGLRLIYFSYDVKMKEKGDIPEGYSVSREKKERFSLILESASTNQTSMYLCASSPGQGERQPQHFGDGTRLSIL.

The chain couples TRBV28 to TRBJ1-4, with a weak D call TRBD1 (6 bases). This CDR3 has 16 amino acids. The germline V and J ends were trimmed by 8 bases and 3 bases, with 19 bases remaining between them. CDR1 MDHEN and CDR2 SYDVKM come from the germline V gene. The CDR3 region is CASGTSNVGANEKLFF. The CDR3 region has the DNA TGTGCCAGCGGGACATCAAATGTTGGAGCTAATGAAAAACTGTTTTTT.

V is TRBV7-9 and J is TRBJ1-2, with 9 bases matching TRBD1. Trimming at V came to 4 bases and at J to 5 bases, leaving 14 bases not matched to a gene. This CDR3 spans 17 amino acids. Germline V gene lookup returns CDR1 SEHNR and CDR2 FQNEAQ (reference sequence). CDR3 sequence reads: CASSSPGLDRGRYGYTF. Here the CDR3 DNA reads TGTGCCAGCAGCTCCCCCGGGCTGGACAGGGGTAGATATGGCTACACCTTC.

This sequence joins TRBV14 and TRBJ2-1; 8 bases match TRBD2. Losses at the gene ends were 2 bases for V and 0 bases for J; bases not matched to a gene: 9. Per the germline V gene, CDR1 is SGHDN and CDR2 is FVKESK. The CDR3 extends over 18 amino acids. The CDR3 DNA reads TGTGCCAGCAGCCAAAGGGGCCTCAGCGGGAGCTCCTACAATGAGCAGTTCTTC. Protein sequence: CASSQRGLSGSSYNEQFF.

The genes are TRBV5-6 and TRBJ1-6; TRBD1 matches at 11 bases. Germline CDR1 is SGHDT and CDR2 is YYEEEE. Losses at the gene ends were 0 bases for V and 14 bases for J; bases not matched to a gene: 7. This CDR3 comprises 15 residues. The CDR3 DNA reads TGTGCCAGCAGCTTGGTCGGGGACAGGGGGAGATCCCTCCACTTT. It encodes CASSLVGDRGRSLHF.